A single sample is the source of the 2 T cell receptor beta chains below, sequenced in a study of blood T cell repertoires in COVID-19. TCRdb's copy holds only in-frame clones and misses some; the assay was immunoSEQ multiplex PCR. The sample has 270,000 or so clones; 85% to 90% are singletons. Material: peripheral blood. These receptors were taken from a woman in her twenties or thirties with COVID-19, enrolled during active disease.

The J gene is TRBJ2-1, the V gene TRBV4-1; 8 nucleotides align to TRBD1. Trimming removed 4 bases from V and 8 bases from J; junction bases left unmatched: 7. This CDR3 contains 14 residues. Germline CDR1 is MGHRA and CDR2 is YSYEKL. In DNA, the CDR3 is TGCGCCAGCAGCCCGGGACAGGCAGTAGATGAGCAGTTCTTC. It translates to CASSPGQAVDEQFF.

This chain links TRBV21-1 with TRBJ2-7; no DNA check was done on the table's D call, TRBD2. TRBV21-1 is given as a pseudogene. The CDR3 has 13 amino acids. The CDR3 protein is CASSKSGGYEQYF. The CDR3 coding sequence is TGTGCCAGCAGCAAATCGGGGGGGTACGAGCAGTACTTC.